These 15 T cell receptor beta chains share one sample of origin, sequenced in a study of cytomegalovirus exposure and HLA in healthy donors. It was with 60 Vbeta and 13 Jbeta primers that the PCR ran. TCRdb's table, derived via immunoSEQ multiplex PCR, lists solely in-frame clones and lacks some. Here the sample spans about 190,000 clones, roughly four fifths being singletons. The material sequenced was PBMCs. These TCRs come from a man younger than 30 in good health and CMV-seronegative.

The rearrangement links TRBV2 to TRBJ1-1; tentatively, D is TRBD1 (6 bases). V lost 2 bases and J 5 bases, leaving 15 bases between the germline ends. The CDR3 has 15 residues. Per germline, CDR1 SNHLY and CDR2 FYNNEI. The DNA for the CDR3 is TGTGCCAGCAGTGAACTACAGGGTCGTGGGACTGAAGCTTTCTTT. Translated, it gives CASSELQGRGTEAFF.

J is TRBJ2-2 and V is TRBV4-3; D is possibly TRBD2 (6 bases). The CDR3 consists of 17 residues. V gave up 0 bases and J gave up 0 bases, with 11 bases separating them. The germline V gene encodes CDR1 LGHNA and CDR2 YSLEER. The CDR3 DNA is TGCGCCAGCAGCCAAGATAAGGCTAGCGCGAACACCGGGGAGCTGTTTTTT. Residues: CASSQDKASANTGELFF.

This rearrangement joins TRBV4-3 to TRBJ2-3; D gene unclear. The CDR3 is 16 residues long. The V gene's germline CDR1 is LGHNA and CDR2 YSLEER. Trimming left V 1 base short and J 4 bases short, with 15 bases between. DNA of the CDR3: TGCGCCAGCAGCCAAGCGACCATAGCCATGGCAGATACGCAGTATTTT. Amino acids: CASSQATIAMADTQYF.

This chain's CDR3 is CASSSSEAEQFF. In DNA, the CDR3 is TGTGCCAGCTCATCGTCAGAGGCTGAGCAGTTCTTC. The chain couples TRBV18 to TRBJ2-1; D call uncertain. The V end was cut by 5 bases, the J end by 9 bases, with 11 bases between. The CDR3 is made up of 12 amino acids. The germline V gene has CDR1 KGHSH and CDR2 LQKENI. Supplemented by reference TRBV18 and TRBJ2-1, the full variable domain reads NAGVMQNPRHLVRRRGQEARLRCSPMKGHSHVYWYRQLPEEGLKFMVYLQKENIIDESGMPKERFSAEFPKEGPSILRIQQVVRGDSAAYFCASSSSEAEQFFGPGTRLTVL.

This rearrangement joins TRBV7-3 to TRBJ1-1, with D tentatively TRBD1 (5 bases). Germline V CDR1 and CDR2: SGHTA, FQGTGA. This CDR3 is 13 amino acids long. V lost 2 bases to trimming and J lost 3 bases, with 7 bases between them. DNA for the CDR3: TGTGCCAGCAGCTTATGGGGGGACACTGAAGCTTTCTTT. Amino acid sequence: CASSLWGDTEAFF.

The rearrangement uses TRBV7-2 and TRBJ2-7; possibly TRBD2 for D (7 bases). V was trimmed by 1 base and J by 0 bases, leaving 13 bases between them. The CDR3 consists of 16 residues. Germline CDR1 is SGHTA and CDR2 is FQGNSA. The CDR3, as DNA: TGTGCCAGCAGCTTAGTGACGGGGGGCCTCTCCTACGAGCAGTACTTC. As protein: CASSLVTGGLSYEQYF.

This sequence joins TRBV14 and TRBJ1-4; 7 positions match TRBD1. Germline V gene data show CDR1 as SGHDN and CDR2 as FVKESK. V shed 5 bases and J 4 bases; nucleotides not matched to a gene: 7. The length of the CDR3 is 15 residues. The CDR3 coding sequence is TGTGCCAGCAGCTCCTCACAGGGGTTTAATGAAAAACTGTTTTTT. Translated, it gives CASSSSQGFNEKLFF.

CDR3 coding DNA: TGTGCCTGGAATGGGAGGGTGGGTGGGACTGAAGCTTTCTTT. Protein: CAWNGRVGGTEAFF. V gene TRBV30 combines with J gene TRBJ1-1; D unclear. This CDR3 spans 14 amino acids. Trimming took 4 bases from V and 5 from J, leaving 17 bases between them. Germline V gives CDR1 GTSNPN, CDR2 SVGIG (reference sequence).

CDR3: CASSFRGGLVDTQYF. The DNA for the CDR3 is TGTGCCAGCAGCTTCCGGGGGGGCCTAGTAGATACGCAGTATTTT. The genes are TRBV9 and TRBJ2-3; 8 bases align to TRBD2. J was trimmed by 5 bases and V by 4 bases; bases with no gene match: 9. The CDR3 covers 15 residues. Looked up from germline, CDR1 is SGDLS and CDR2 is YYNGEE.

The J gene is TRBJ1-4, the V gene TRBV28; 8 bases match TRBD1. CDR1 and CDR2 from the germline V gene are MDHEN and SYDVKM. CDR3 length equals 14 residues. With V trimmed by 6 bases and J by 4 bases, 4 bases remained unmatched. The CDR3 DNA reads TGTGCCAGCAGATCAGGGGGCAGTAATGAAAAACTGTTTTTT. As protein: CASRSGGSNEKLFF.

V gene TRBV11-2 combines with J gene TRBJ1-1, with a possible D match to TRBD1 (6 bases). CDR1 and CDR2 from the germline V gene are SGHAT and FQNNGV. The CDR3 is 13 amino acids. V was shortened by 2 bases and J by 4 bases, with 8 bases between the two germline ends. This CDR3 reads CASSLSRGTEAFF. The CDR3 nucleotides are TGTGCCAGCAGCTTATCCAGGGGCACTGAAGCTTTCTTT.

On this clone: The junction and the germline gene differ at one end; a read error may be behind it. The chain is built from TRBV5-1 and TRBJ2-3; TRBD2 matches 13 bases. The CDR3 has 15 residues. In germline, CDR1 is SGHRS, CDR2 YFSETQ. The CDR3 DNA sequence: TGCGCCAGCAGGTTGGGACTAGCGGGACCAGATACGCAGTATTTT. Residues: CASRLGLAGPDTQYF.

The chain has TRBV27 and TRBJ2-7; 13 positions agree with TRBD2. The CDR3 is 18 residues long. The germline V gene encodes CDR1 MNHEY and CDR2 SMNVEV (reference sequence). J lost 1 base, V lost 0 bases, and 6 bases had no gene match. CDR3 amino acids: CASSLSGTSGAKSYEQYF. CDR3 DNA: TGTGCCAGCAGTTTATCCGGGACTAGCGGGGCAAAATCCTACGAGCAGTACTTC.

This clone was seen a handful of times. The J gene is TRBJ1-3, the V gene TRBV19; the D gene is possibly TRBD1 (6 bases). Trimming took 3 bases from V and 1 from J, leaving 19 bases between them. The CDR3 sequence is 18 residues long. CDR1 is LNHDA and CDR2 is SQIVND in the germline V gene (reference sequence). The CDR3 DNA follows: TGTGCCAGTAGTATCTATCCTCTGACAGGCCGTTCTGGAAACACCATATATTTT. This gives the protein CASSIYPLTGRSGNTIYF.

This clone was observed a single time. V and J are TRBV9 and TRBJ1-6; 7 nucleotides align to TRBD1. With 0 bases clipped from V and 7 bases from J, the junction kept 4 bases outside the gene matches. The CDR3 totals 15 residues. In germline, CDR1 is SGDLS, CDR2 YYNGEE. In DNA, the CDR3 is TGTGCCAGCAGCGTAGCCCAGGGGGGCAATTCACCCCTCCACTTT. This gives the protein CASSVAQGGNSPLHF.